This T cell receptor (beta chain) was identified during a study of beta chain features in type 1 diabetes. Germline V lookup: CDR1 SGHVS, CDR2 FQNEAQ. The CDR3 is 16 amino acids. Trimming removed 4 bases at V and 3 bases at J, with 19 bases between. The whole isolated RNA underwent reverse transcription, so sequencing captured expressed TCRB transcripts. Generated by immunoSEQ multiplex PCR, the TCRdb table keeps only in-frame clones and is missing some. The sample holds 300,000 to 400,000 clones, 6.5% to 10% seen once. The sample holds a few counts of this clone. The source is a woman in her late teens or twenties in good health. The J gene is TRBJ2-7, the V gene TRBV7-8; weak D call: TRBD1 (6 bases). Material: central memory CD4+ T cells from blood. The CDR3 is CASSSPGTSLIYEQYF. In DNA, the CDR3 is TGTGCCAGCAGCTCCCCGGGGACATCCCTGATCTACGAGCAGTACTTC.